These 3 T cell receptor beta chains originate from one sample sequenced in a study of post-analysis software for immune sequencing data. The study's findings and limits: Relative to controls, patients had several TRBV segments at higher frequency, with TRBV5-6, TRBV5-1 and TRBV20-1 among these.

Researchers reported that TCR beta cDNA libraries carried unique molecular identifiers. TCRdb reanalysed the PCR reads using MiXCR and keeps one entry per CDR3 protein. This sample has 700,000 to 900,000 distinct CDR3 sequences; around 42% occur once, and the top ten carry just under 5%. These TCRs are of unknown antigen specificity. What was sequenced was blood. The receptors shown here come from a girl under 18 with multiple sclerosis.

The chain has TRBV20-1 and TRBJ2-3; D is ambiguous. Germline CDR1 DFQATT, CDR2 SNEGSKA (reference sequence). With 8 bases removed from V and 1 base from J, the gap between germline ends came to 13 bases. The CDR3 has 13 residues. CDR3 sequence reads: CSRVQTGTDTQYF. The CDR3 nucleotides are TGCAGTAGGGTCCAGACTGGCACAGATACGCAGTATTTT.

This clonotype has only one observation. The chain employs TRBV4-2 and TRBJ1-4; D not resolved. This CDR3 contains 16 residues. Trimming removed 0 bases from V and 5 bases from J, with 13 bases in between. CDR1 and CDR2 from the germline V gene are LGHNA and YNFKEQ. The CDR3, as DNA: TGTGCCAGCAGCCAAGATGCCCCATGGCAGAATGAAAAACTGTTTTTT. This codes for CASSQDAPWQNEKLFF.

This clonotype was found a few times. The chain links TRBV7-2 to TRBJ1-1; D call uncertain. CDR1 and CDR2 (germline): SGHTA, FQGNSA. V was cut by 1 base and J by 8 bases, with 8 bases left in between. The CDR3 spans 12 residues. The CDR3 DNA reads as TGTGCCAGCAGCTTAGACAGTCCGGAAGCTTTCTTT. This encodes CASSLDSPEAFF.